These 6 T cell receptor beta chains originate from one sample sequenced in a study of kidney transplant recipient with SARS-CoV-2 infection. In TCRdb, the reads were re-called with MiXCR into one record per CDR3 protein. The sample includes roughly 250,000 distinct CDR3 sequences, around 30% of them seen just once. The material sequenced was a blood sample, taken at baseline and between days 110 and 120 from a kidney transplant recipient. The receptors here all came from a male patient in his thirties who had COVID-19 and was a kidney transplant recipient. These T cells may partly come from the graft donor.

This clonotype showed up many times. The genes are TRBV28 and TRBJ2-7; the match to TRBD2 covers 10 bases. V shed 4 bases, J shed 0 bases, and the junction held 6 bases outside the gene matches. CDR3 size: 16 residues. The V gene's germline CDR1 is MDHEN and CDR2 SYDVKM. The CDR3, as DNA: TGTGCCAGCAGTTCCCAAGGACTAGCGGCCTCCTACGAGCAGTACTTC. Translating gives CASSSQGLAASYEQYF.

With regard to this clonotype: A read error may be the cause here, since a much bigger clone is one base away. V is TRBV23-1 and J is TRBJ2-5; the D gene is possibly TRBD1 (6 bases). The closer fit of TRBJ2-7 to the DNA end suggests the J call may be wrong. TRBV23-1 is an ORF for which the function is uncertain. The CDR3 has 18 residues. In DNA form, the CDR3 reads TGCGCCAGCGGTCAATTGATATCGGCGACAGGTCCTTCCTACGAGCAGTACTTC. Its protein is CASGQLISATGPSYEQYF.

This clonotype was picked up many times. The chain uses TRBV18 and TRBJ2-2; D may be TRBD1 (5 bases). V lost 3 bases and J 6 bases, leaving 23 bases between the germline ends. Germline CDR1 is KGHSH and CDR2 is LQKENI. The CDR3 consists of 18 residues. The CDR3 reads CASSPLGRDGARAGELFF. The CDR3 DNA is TGTGCCAGCTCACCCCTAGGACGAGATGGGGCTCGGGCCGGGGAGCTGTTTTTT.

CDR3 bases: TGTGCCAGCAACCCTACCGGACTAAGAAACAATGAGCAGTTCTTC. The encoded protein is CASNPTGLRNNEQFF. The gene calls are TRBV7-6 and TRBJ2-1; D might be TRBD2 (6 bases). Looked up from germline, CDR1 is SGHVS and CDR2 is FNYEAQ. The germline V and J ends were trimmed by 7 bases and 5 bases, with 18 bases remaining between them. The CDR3 is 15 residues long.

On this clonotype: This may stem from a read error, because a much larger clone lies one nucleotide away. The chain carries TRBV8-2 and TRBJ2-6; TRBD2, the table's D call, was not compared with the DNA. TRBV8-2 is a documented pseudogene. This CDR3 is 17 amino acids long. CDR3 DNA sequence: TGTGGCATATTCCGAGGGATAACACAAAGTCGGGCCAACGTCCTGACTTTC. Encoded protein: CGIFRGITQSRANVLTF.

This clonotype was counted many times. V is TRBV23-1 and J is TRBJ1-2; no definite D call. TRBV23-1 is assigned to the ORF class and has an uncertain function. V dropped 5 bases and J dropped 4 bases, with 23 bases sitting between them. The CDR3 is 17 residues long. The CDR3 region has the DNA TGCGCCAGCAGTGAGGTGTTGCTACGCAGAAAGACCTATGGCTACACCTTC. Translation: CASSEVLLRRKTYGYTF.